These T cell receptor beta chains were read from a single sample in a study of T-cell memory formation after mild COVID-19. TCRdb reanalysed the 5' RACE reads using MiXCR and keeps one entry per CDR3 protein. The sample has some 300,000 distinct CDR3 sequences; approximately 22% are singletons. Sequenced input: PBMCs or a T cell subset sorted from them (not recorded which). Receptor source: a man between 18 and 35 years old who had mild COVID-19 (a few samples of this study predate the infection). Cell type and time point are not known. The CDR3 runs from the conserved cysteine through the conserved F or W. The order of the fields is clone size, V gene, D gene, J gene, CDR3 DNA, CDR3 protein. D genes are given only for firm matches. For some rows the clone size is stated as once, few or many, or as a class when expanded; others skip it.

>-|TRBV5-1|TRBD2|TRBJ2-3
TGCGCCAGCAGCGCGACACTCCGGGGGGTACACACAGATACGCAGTATTTT
CASSATLRGVHTDTQYF
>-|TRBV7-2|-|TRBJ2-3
TGTGCCAGCAGCTTAGTAGCCAGCAGGACCACAGATACGCAGTATTTT
CASSLVASRTTDTQYF
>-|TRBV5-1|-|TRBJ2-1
TGCGCCAGCAGATTGGGTGAGGGTAGCTCCTACAATGAGCAGTTCTTC
CASRLGEGSSYNEQFF
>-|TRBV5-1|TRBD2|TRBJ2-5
TGCGCCAGCAGCGGGAGCGGGGCGCCCCAAGAGACCCAGTACTTC
CASSGSGAPQETQYF
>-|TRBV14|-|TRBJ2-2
TGTGCCAGCAGTAGTGTACGGTCTACTGACCCCGGGGAGCTGTTTTTT
CASSSVRSTDPGELFF
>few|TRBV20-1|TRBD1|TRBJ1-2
TGCAGTGCTAGGGGGACAGGCAACTATGGCTACACCTTC
CSARGTGNYGYTF
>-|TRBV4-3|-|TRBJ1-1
TGCGCCAGCAGCCCCGTCGCGGGGCAGGGTGAGAACACTGAAGCTTTCTTT
CASSPVAGQGENTEAFF
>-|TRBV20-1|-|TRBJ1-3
TGCAGTGCTAGAAACTCTGGAAACACCATATATTTT
CSARNSGNTIYF
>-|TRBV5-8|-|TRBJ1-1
TGTGCCAGCAGTGGGCGGGGGAGTCTTCCTGAAGCTTTCTTT
CASSGRGSLPEAFF
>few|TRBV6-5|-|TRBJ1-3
TGTGCCAGCAGTTTGTCCGATGGAAACACCATATATTTT
CASSLSDGNTIYF
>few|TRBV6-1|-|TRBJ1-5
TGTGCCAGCAGTCCCGGGACTCCAGTGAATCAGCCCCAGCATTTT
CASSPGTPVNQPQHF
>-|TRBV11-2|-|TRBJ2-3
TGTGCCAGCAGCTTCGAAGGGATGCACACAGATACGCAGTATTTT
CASSFEGMHTDTQYF
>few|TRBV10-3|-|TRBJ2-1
TGTGCCATCAGGAAGCAGGACAATGAGCAGTTCTTC
CAIRKQDNEQFF
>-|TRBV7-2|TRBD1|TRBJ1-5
TGTGCCAGCAGCACTGGGACAGGGGCGTATCAGCCCCAGCATTTT
CASSTGTGAYQPQHF
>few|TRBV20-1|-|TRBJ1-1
TGCAGTGCTAGAGTTGCGGGAAGAGGAGGGAACACTGAAGCTTTCTTT
CSARVAGRGGNTEAFF
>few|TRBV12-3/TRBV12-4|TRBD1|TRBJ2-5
TGTGCCAGCAGCCTATTCCGGGACAGGGGGCGGGAGACCCAGTACTTC
CASSLFRDRGRETQYF
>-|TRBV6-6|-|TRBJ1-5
TGTGCCAGCAGGGACATTAGCAATCAGCCCCAGCATTTT
CASRDISNQPQHF
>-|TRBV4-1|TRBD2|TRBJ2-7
TGCGCCAGCAGCCTACTAGCGGGTCGCTCCTACGAGCAGTACTTC
CASSLLAGRSYEQYF
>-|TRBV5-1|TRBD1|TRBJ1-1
TGCGCCAGCAGCAGAAACCCGGGACAGGGGCCGCTGAACACTGAAGCTTTCTTT
CASSRNPGQGPLNTEAFF
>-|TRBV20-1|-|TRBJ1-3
TGCAGTGCTAGAGATCTTGGGGCTGCTGGAAACACCATATATTTT
CSARDLGAAGNTIYF
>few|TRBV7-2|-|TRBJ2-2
TGTGCCAGCAGGGACTCGAACACCGGGGAGCTGTTTTTT
CASRDSNTGELFF
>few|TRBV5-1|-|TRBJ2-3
TGCGCCAGCAGCTTGGGGTCAGGGATGGGCACAGATACGCAGTATTTT
CASSLGSGMGTDTQYF
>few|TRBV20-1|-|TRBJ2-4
TGCAGTGCACATAGGGGGGGAGCGGACATTCAGTACTTC
CSAHRGGADIQYF
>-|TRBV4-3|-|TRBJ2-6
TGCGCCAGCGGAGGCCACGTCGGGGCCAACGTCCTGACTTTC
CASGGHVGANVLTF
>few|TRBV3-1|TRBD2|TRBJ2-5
TGTGCCAGCAGCCAAGATCTAGCGGCGGAGACCCAGTACTTC
CASSQDLAAETQYF
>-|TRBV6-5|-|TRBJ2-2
TGTGCCAGCTTTCGGGCAGCGAACACCGGGGAGCTGTTTTTT
CASFRAANTGELFF
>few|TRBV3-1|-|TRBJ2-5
TGTGCCAGCAGCCAAGCAGGGCCACGAGAGACCCAGTACTTC
CASSQAGPRETQYF
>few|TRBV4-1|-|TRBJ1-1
TGCGCCAGCAGCCAAGTTATCCGGGGGAACACTGAAGCTTTCTTT
CASSQVIRGNTEAFF
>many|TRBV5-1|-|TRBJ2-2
TGCGCCAGCAGCTTGGCAGGGCCCGACACCGGGGAGCTGTTTTTT
CASSLAGPDTGELFF
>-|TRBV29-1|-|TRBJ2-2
TGCAGCGTTGGAAACACCGGGGAGCTGTTTTTT
CSVGNTGELFF
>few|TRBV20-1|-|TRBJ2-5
TGCAGTGCTATCTGGGGTTCGGAGACCCAGTACTTC
CSAIWGSETQYF
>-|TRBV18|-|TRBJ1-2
TGTGCCAGCTCACCAACGACGAAAGGAACCTATGGCTACACCTTC
CASSPTTKGTYGYTF
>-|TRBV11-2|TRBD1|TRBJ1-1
TGTGCCAGCAGCCAACAGGGGGCGGACAGCCGGTCTTTCTTT
CASSQQGADSRSFF
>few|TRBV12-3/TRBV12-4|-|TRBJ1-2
TGTGCCAGCAGACTCAGGACGGGAAACTATGGCTACACCTTC
CASRLRTGNYGYTF
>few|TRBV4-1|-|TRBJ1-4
TGCGCCAGCAGCCAACAGGGAAGGGATGAAAAACTGTTTTTT
CASSQQGRDEKLFF
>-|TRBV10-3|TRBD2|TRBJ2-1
TGTGCCACCCGACTAGCGGGGGGTCTGGATGAGCAGTTCTTC
CATRLAGGLDEQFF
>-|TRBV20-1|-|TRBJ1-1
TGCAGTGCCAGAGCGGTGCGGAACACTGAAGCTTTCTTT
CSARAVRNTEAFF
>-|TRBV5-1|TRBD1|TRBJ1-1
TGCGCCAGCAGCTTGAGGACAGGGTCGGTGAACACTGAAGCTTTCTTT
CASSLRTGSVNTEAFF
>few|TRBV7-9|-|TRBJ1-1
TGTGCCAGCAGCTATAGGGTTGACAGGAGGGGAGCTTTCTTT
CASSYRVDRRGAFF
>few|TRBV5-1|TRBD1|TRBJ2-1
TGCGCCAGCAGCTCGAACGCCGGGACAGGGAATGAGCAGTTCTTC
CASSSNAGTGNEQFF
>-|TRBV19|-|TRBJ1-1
TGTGCCAGTAGTAGGACCCCAGGGGCGAGGGCTGAAGCTTTCTTT
CASSRTPGARAEAFF
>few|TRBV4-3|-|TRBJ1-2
TGCGCCAGCAGCCAAGTCCTGCAGAACTATGGCTACACCTTC
CASSQVLQNYGYTF
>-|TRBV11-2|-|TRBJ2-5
TGTGCCAGCAGCCCCCGGGTGGGGCCCGAGACCCAGTACTTC
CASSPRVGPETQYF
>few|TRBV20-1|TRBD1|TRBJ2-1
TGCAGTGCTAGGCCCCGGACAGGAGTCTACAATGAGCAGTTCTTC
CSARPRTGVYNEQFF
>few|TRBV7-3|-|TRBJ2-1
TGTGCCAGCAGCACCGACTGGGGGTCCTACAATGAGCAGTTCTTC
CASSTDWGSYNEQFF
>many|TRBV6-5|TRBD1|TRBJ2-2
TGTGCCAGTACAGGGGCCGGGGAGCTGTTTTTT
CASTGAGELFF
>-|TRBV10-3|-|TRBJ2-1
TGTGCCATCAGTGAGAACCGACCCAGGGAGCAGTTCTTC
CAISENRPREQFF
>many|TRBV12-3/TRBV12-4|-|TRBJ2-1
TGTGCCAGCAGTTTATGGGGCAATGAGCAGTTCTTC
CASSLWGNEQFF
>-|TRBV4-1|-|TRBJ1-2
TGCGCCAGCAGCCAAAGTTACACAGCAAACCTCTATGGCTACACCTTC
CASSQSYTANLYGYTF
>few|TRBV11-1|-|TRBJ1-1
TGTGCCAGCAGCTTTTCTGGGGCGAGAACTGAAGCTTTCTTT
CASSFSGARTEAFF
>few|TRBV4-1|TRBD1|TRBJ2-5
TGCGCCAGCAGCCAAGGACAGGGGCGCTCTCAAGAGACCCAGTACTTC
CASSQGQGRSQETQYF
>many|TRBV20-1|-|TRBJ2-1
TGCAGTGCTCGACCCTCTCACGGGGCCTACAATGAGCAGTTCTTC
CSARPSHGAYNEQFF
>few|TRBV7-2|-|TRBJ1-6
TGTGCCAGCACGTTCGGGGGGAGGAATTCACCCCTCCACTTT
CASTFGGRNSPLHF
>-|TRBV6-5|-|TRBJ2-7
TGTGCCAGCAGTTACGGGGGCAGGCTTACCCGCGAGCAGTACTTC
CASSYGGRLTREQYF
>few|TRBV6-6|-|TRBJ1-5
TGTGCTAGCCGGAGGACGGAACCCCAGCATTTT
CASRRTEPQHF
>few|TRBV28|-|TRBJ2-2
TGTGCCAGCAGTTTATTGTTTTCAGGATCCGACACCGGGGAGCTGTTTTTT
CASSLLFSGSDTGELFF
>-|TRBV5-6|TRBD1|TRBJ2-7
TGTGCCAGCAGCTGGGGGACAGGACCCTACGAGCAGTACTTC
CASSWGTGPYEQYF
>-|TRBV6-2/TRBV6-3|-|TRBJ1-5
TGTGCCAGCACCGACGCTAGGGGCAATCAGCCCCAGCATTTT
CASTDARGNQPQHF
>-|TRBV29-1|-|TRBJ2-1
TGCAGCGTTGAAATCGGTCCAACGGGTAATGAGCAGTTCTTC
CSVEIGPTGNEQFF
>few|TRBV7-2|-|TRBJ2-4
TGTGCCAGCAGCCATCGAAAAAACATTCAGTACTTC
CASSHRKNIQYF